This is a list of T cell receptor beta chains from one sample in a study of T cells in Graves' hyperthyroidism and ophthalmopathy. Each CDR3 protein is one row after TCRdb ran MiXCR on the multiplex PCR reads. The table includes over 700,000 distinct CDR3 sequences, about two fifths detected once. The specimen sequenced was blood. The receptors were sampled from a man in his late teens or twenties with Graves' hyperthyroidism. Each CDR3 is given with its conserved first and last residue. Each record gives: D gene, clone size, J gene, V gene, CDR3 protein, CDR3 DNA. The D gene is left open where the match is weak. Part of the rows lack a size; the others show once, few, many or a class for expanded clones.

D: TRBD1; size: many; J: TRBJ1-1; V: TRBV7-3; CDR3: CASSLSAGGTEAFF; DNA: TGTGCCAGCAGCTTATCGGCAGGGGGCACTGAAGCTTTCTTT
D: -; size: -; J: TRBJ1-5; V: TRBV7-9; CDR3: CASSLRPQHF; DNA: TGTGCCAGCAGCTTGAGACCCCAGCATTTT
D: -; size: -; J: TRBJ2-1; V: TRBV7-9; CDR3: CASSLAGGNEQFF; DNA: TGTGCCAGCAGCTTAGCGGGGGGCAATGAGCAGTTCTTC
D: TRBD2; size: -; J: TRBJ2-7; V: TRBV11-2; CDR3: CAGSSYLAGGLIYEQYF; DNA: TGTGCCGGCAGCTCCTACCTAGCGGGAGGCCTTATCTACGAGCAGTACTTC
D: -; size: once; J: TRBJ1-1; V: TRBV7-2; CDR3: CASSPQAGVAEAFF; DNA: TGTGCCAGCAGCCCCCAGGCGGGAGTCGCTGAAGCTTTCTTT
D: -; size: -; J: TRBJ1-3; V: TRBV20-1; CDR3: CSARGSLNGNTIYF; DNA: TGCAGTGCTAGAGGAAGCCTAAATGGAAACACCATATATTTT
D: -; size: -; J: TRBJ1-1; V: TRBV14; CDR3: CASSPEPIVTEAFF; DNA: TGTGCCAGCAGCCCGGAACCGATCGTTACTGAAGCTTTCTTT
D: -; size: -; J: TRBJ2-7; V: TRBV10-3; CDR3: CASNYGGSYEQYF; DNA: TGTGCCAGTAACTATGGGGGTTCCTACGAGCAGTACTTC
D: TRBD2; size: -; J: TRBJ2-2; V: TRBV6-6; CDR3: CASSLWREEVLGELFF; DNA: TGTGCCAGCAGTTTATGGCGGGAGGAGGTCCTCGGGGAGCTGTTTTTT
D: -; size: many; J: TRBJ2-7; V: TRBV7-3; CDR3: CASRSGEQYF; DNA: TGTGCCAGCAGGTCAGGCGAGCAGTACTTC
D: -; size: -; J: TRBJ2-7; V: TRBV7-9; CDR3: CASSPRGANEQYF; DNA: TGTGCCAGCAGCCCAAGGGGCGCGAACGAGCAGTACTTC
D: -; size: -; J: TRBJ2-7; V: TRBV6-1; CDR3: CASSPAATYEQYF; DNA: TGTGCCAGCAGTCCCGCGGCCACCTACGAGCAGTACTTC
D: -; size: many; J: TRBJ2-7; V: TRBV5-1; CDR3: CASSLRQYEQYF; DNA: TGCGCCAGCAGCTTGAGACAGTACGAGCAGTACTTC
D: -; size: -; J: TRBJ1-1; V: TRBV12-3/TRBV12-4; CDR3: CASSPGRVRQAFF; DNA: TGTGCCAGCAGTCCTGGTCGGGTCAGACAAGCTTTCTTT
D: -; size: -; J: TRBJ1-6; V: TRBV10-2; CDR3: CASTPGVDSPLHF; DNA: TGCGCCAGCACGCCAGGCGTAGATTCACCCCTCCACTTT
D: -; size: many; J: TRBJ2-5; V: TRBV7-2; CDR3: CASSIREGPSETQYF; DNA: TGTGCCAGCAGCATCCGAGAGGGACCGTCAGAGACCCAGTACTTC
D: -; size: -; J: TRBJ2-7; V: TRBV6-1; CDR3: CASRALDRSSYEQYF; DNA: TGTGCCAGCAGGGCTCTAGATCGCAGCTCCTACGAGCAGTACTTC
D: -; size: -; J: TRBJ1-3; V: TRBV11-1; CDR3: CASSLGLGAENTIYF; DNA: TGTGCCAGCAGTCTTGGCCTCGGGGCCGAAAACACCATATATTTT
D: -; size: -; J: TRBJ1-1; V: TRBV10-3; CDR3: CAISEGNSGTEAFF; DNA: TGTGCCATCAGTGAAGGAAATTCAGGCACTGAAGCTTTCTTT
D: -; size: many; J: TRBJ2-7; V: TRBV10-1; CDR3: CASSEGRGHPYEQYF; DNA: TGCGCCAGCAGTGAGGGCAGGGGTCACCCCTACGAGCAGTACTTC
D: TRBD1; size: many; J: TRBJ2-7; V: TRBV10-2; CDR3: CASTGGQGGSFYEQYF; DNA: TGCGCCAGCACCGGGGGACAGGGGGGTTCATTTTACGAGCAGTACTTC
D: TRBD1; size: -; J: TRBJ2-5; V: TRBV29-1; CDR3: CSLTGGLETQYF; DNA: TGCAGCCTGACAGGGGGCTTGGAGACCCAGTACTTC
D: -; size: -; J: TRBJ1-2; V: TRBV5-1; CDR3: CASSLERAGYGYTF; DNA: TGCGCCAGCAGCTTGGAACGCGCAGGCTATGGCTACACCTTC
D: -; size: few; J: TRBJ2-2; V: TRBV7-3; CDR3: CASSLKSGPNTGELFF; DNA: TGTGCCAGCAGCTTAAAGTCAGGGCCGAACACCGGGGAGCTGTTTTTT
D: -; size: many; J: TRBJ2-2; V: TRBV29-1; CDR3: CSVEPNTGELFF; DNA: TGCAGCGTTGAACCGAACACCGGGGAGCTGTTTTTT
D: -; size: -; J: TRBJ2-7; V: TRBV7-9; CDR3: CASSSRGRSHEQYF; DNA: TGTGCCAGCAGCTCCCGTGGCCGAAGTCACGAGCAGTACTTC
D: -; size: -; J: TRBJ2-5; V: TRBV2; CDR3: CASSDHGTGPGTQYF; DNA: TGTGCCAGCAGCGACCATGGGACCGGTCCGGGAACCCAGTACTTC
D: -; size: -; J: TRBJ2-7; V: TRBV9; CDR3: CASSVRDLDSYEQYF; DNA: TGTGCCAGCAGCGTCCGGGACTTAGACTCCTACGAGCAGTACTTC
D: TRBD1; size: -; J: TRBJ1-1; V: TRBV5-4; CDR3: CASSFPGGMNTEAFF; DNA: TGTGCCAGCAGCTTCCCAGGGGGGATGAACACTGAAGCTTTCTTT